The 15 T cell receptor beta chains in this list originate from one sample, sequenced in a study of T cell repertoires in cytomegalovirus infection. MiXCR was run by TCRdb on the reads, yielding one entry per CDR3 protein. The sample holds 490,000 or so distinct CDR3 sequences, roughly 12% seen once. The source material was PBMCs. These receptors were taken from a human donor in good health (CMV status not recorded). Some clones in this sample may be carry-over from other donors' samples.

This clonotype was seen ten or more times. The rearrangement joins TRBV12-5 to TRBJ2-1; D ambiguous. Trimming took off 0 bases at V and 14 bases at J, with 14 bases between the two ends. CDR1 and CDR2 from the germline V gene are LGHNT and FRNRAP. This CDR3 contains 13 residues. Written as DNA, the CDR3 is TGTGCTAGTGGTTTGGTACTTACGGAGCCCAAGTTCTTC. This sequence encodes CASGLVLTEPKFF.

This clonotype was detected only a few times. The CDR3 protein is CASSLAEGITDTQYF. CDR3 nucleotide sequence: TGCGCCAGCAGCTTGGCCGAGGGGATCACAGATACGCAGTATTTT. The chain has TRBV5-1 and TRBJ2-3; either TRBD1 or TRBD2 may supply D (5 bases each). This CDR3 contains 15 residues. Germline V gene sequence: CDR1 SGHRS, CDR2 YFSETQ. Trimming stripped 0 bases from V and 2 bases from J, with 10 bases between.

This clonotype was seen at least ten times. The chain is built from TRBV7-2 and TRBJ2-1; tentative D call: TRBD2 (6 bases). Germline CDR1 is SGHTA and CDR2 is FQGNSA. V was clipped by 5 bases and J by 9 bases, with 23 bases between them. This CDR3 spans 16 amino acids. As DNA, the CDR3 is TGTGCCAGCAGCCCGCCCGGGGGTAGATGGATCAGTGAGCAGTTCTTC. It codes for CASSPPGGRWISEQFF.

The J gene is TRBJ2-4, the V gene TRBV6-6; tentative D call: TRBD1 (5 bases). This CDR3 comprises 16 residues. The germline V and J ends were trimmed by 6 bases and 5 bases, with 20 bases remaining between them. CDR1 is MNHNY and CDR2 is SVGAGI in the germline V gene (reference sequence). CDR3 in amino acids: CASRSHQGIVQNIQYF. DNA of the CDR3: TGTGCCAGCAGGTCCCATCAGGGTATAGTGCAAAACATTCAGTACTTC.

This clonotype showed up just a few times. J is TRBJ2-7 and V is TRBV20-1, with a weak D call TRBD2 (6 bases). CDR1 is DFQATT and CDR2 is SNEGSKA in the germline V gene (reference sequence). Trimming removed 6 bases from V and 5 bases from J, with 17 bases in between. The CDR3 contains 13 residues. CDR3 amino acids: CSAAPAGGNEQYF. CDR3 bases: TGCAGTGCCGCCCCAGCGGGCGGCAACGAGCAGTACTTC.

This clonotype has at least ten counts. CDR3 sequence (DNA): TGTGCCAGCAGCTCCGGGACAGGGGGCCAGAACACTGAAGCTTTCTTT. It codes for CASSSGTGGQNTEAFF. The chain recombines TRBV9 with TRBJ1-1; 12 bases are a match to TRBD1. Germline lookup yields CDR1 SGDLS and CDR2 YYNGEE. The CDR3 spans 16 residues. After removal of 4 bases from V and 1 base from J, the junction contained 5 bases not matched to a gene.

The genes are TRBV19 and TRBJ1-5; D is unclear. Per germline, CDR1 LNHDA and CDR2 SQIVND (reference sequence). The CDR3 loop spans 14 amino acids. The V end lost 5 bases, the J end lost 7 bases, and 15 bases lay between the germline ends. Written as DNA, the CDR3 is TGTGCCAGTAGTTCTCGGGGATACGAACAGCCCCAGCATTTT. It specifies CASSSRGYEQPQHF.

Only a few counts were recorded for this clonotype. This sequence joins TRBV11-2 and TRBJ2-7; the match to TRBD1 covers 7 bases. This CDR3 spans 17 amino acids. Trimming removed 4 bases from V and 0 bases from J; junction bases left unmatched: 12. CDR1 and CDR2 (germline): SGHAT, FQNNGV. CDR3: CASSSKGAGASSYEQYF. In DNA form, the CDR3 reads TGTGCCAGCAGCTCTAAGGGGGCAGGGGCGAGCTCCTACGAGCAGTACTTC.

This clonotype occurred a few times. The rearrangement links TRBV20-1 to TRBJ2-1, with D possibly called TRBD1 or TRBD2 (5 bases each). Germline V gene sequence: CDR1 DFQATT, CDR2 SNEGSKA (reference sequence). Trimming shortened V by 7 bases and J by 4 bases, and 14 bases separated the two germline ends. CDR3 size: 13 residues. The CDR3 DNA reads as TGCAGTGGAGAGGCCTGGGGGTACAATGAGCAGTTCTTC. Its translation is CSGEAWGYNEQFF.

This clonotype has ten or more counts. V usage is TRBV5-5 and J usage is TRBJ2-1; no reliable D call. Germline CDR1 reads SGHKS; CDR2 reads YYEKEE (reference sequence). Trimming removed 1 base from V and 8 bases from J, with 4 bases in between. The CDR3 length is 11 residues. Written as DNA, the CDR3 is TGTGCCAGCAGCTTGTACTATGAGCAGTTCTTC. The encoded protein is CASSLYYEQFF.

This clonotype was seen at least ten times. The chain couples TRBV20-1 to TRBJ2-5; TRBD1 or TRBD2 may be the D gene (6 bases each). The CDR3 length is 12 residues. Germline loops: CDR1 DFQATT, CDR2 SNEGSKA (reference sequence). CDR3 amino acids: CHPEGGQETQYF. In DNA, the CDR3 is TGCCACCCGGAGGGGGGACAAGAGACCCAGTACTTC.

This clonotype showed up many times. This chain links TRBV12-3 or TRBV12-4 with TRBJ2-3; TRBD2 matches at 11 bases. The CDR3 has 15 amino acids. The V segment lost 7 bases and the J segment 4 bases; nucleotides outside the gene matches: 7. CDR3 loop: CASTWVAGGPDTQYF. In nucleotides, the CDR3 is TGTGCCAGCACCTGGGTAGCGGGAGGGCCAGATACGCAGTATTTT.

In its sample, this clonotype was seen once. The chain joins TRBV29-1 to TRBJ2-2; no clear D. Trimming stripped 1 base from V and 5 bases from J, with 5 bases between. CDR3 length: 12 residues. CDR1 SQVTM and CDR2 ANQGSEA come from the germline V gene. CDR3 protein: CSVEGRTGELFF. The CDR3, as DNA: TGCAGCGTTGAAGGTCGGACCGGGGAGCTGTTTTTT.

This clonotype was recorded many times. The CDR3 here is CASSQEGDNLNYGYTF. The CDR3 DNA reads as TGTGCCAGCAGCCAAGAGGGGGACAACCTTAACTATGGCTACACCTTC. The chain is built from TRBV4-2 and TRBJ1-2; D is perhaps TRBD1 (6 bases). Trimming removed 0 bases from V and 1 base from J, with 12 bases in between. The CDR3 contains 16 residues. The V gene's germline CDR1 is LGHNA and CDR2 YNFKEQ.

This clonotype was observed many times. This chain joins TRBV10-3 and TRBJ2-3; no reliable D call. CDR3 length: 14 amino acids. Germline V gene data show CDR1 as ENHRY and CDR2 as SYGVKD. V was trimmed by 2 bases and J by 2 bases, leaving 8 bases between them. CDR3 protein: CAISEGLNTDTQYF. DNA for the CDR3: TGTGCCATCAGTGAGGGCCTGAACACAGATACGCAGTATTTT.